The 4 T cell receptor beta chains below all came from one sample that was sequenced in a study of PD-1 blockade in classical Hodgkin lymphoma. Sequencing used immunoSEQ multiplex PCR; TCRdb keeps in-frame clones, though not all of them. The sample contains some 24,000 clones, roughly 76% of which appear only once. Time point given: cycle 4 day 1 (C4D1), after around six weeks of nivolumab. After autologous stem cell transplantation all patients relapsed, and prior brentuximab vedotin exposure differed between cohorts. Sequencing used peripheral blood mononuclear cells (PBMCs), obtained before the fourth cycle of nivolumab. The receptor set was obtained from a human donor with classical Hodgkin lymphoma.

This clone was seen more than once but under ten times. The chain combines TRBV19 with TRBJ1-2; 12 positions match TRBD1. This CDR3 is 15 amino acids long. J gave up 4 bases and V 7 bases, and 7 bases lay outside the gene matches. CDR1 is LNHDA and CDR2 is SQIVND in the germline V gene (reference sequence). The CDR3 spells CASTPGTGGGYGYTF. The CDR3 nucleotides read TGTGCCAGTACCCCCGGGACAGGGGGCGGCTATGGCTACACCTTC.

J is TRBJ2-5 and V is TRBV18, with a weak D call TRBD1 (6 bases). The length of the CDR3 is 14 residues. The germline CDR1 and CDR2 sequences are KGHSH and LQKENI. Trimming cost V 1 base and J 6 bases, with 12 bases left between them. The CDR3 DNA reads as TGTGCCAGCTCACCACGCAGGGGCGGGCAGACCCAGTACTTC. It encodes CASSPRRGGQTQYF.

The chain is built from TRBV27 and TRBJ1-5; D is possibly TRBD1 (6 bases). This CDR3 has 14 amino acids. Germline V gives CDR1 MNHEY, CDR2 SMNVEV (reference sequence). The V and J ends lost 5 bases and 4 bases respectively, with 12 bases between them. The CDR3 protein is CASSEWGANQPQHF. The CDR3 DNA is TGTGCCAGCAGTGAATGGGGGGCGAATCAGCCCCAGCATTTT.

This clone was seen only once. V and J are TRBV5-4 and TRBJ1-1; 8 nucleotides agree with TRBD1. This CDR3 region has 14 residues. Germline CDR1 is SGHNT and CDR2 is YYREEE (reference sequence). J lost 3 bases, V lost 4 bases, and 5 bases had no gene match. CDR3 bases: TGTGCCAGCAGCCAGGCGACAGGGGACACTGAAGCTTTCTTT. It is translated as CASSQATGDTEAFF.